The 20 T cell receptor beta chains presented below share a single source sample, sequenced in a study of human T cells and chemical hapten exposure. Time point described: patch test 1, 2 weeks after DPC sensitization. Treatment here: therapeutic diphenylcyclopropenone sensitization with weekly scalp DPC. TCRdb redid the calling of the RACE reads with MiXCR, one entry per CDR3 protein. Of approximately 80,000 distinct CDR3 sequences in the sample, 6% to 9% were seen once. This specimen consisted of whole blood, obtained in connection with sensitization to the hapten diphenylcyclopropenone (DPC). The source of these receptors is a woman aged 25 to 45 with alopecia areata. Some clones in this sample may be carry-over from other donors' samples.

This clonotype was counted ten times or more. The genes are TRBV15 and TRBJ1-6; D may be TRBD1 (5 bases). Germline V gives CDR1 LNHNV, CDR2 YYDKDF (reference sequence). The V end lost 8 bases, the J end lost 10 bases, and 12 bases lay between the germline ends. The CDR3 totals 12 residues. CDR3 sequence reads: CATGWGNSPLHF. Written as DNA, the CDR3 is TGTGCCACCGGTTGGGGGAACTCACCCCTCCACTTT.

This clonotype showed up many times. The V and J genes are TRBV12-3 or TRBV12-4 and TRBJ1-2; a weak D match, TRBD1 (6 bases). CDR3 size: 13 residues. V lost 6 bases, J lost 6 bases, and 14 bases lay in between. Written as DNA, the CDR3 is TGTGCCAGCAGGCCCGAAAACAGGGATGGCTACACCTTC. Protein: CASRPENRDGYTF.

This clonotype was seen just once. A much more abundant neighbour one base away suggests this may be a read error. J is TRBJ2-3 and V is TRBV7-2, with 7 positions matching TRBD2. The CDR3 totals 15 residues. Germline CDR1 reads SGHTA; CDR2 reads FQGNSA. J lost 2 bases, V lost 8 bases, and 10 bases had no gene match. The chain's CDR3 is CASGPLAAHTDTQYF. The DNA of the CDR3 is TGTGCCAGCGGTCCCCTAGCGGCTCACACAGATACGCAGTATTTT.

This clonotype was counted many times. The chain links TRBV6-5 to TRBJ2-7, with 10 bases fitting TRBD1. Germline values: CDR1 MNHEY, CDR2 SVGAGI. The CDR3 spans 15 residues. Trimming removed 4 bases from V and 2 bases from J; junction bases left unmatched: 5. The CDR3 bases are TGTGCCAGCAGTTTCCCGGGACAGGGGACCTACGAGCAGTACTTC. Translating gives CASSFPGQGTYEQYF.

This clonotype was counted ten times or more. The chain uses TRBV6-5 and TRBJ1-1; D call uncertain. This CDR3 has 10 amino acids. CDR1 is MNHEY, CDR2 SVGAGI, per germline. V was clipped by 9 bases and J by 3 bases, with 5 bases between them. For the CDR3, the DNA is TGTGCCAGGTGGGACACTGAAGCTTTCTTT. Translated: CARWDTEAFF.

The V and J genes are TRBV5-1 and TRBJ1-1; 10 bases line up with TRBD1. The CDR3 spans 15 residues. The ends lost 4 bases at V and 5 bases at J; junction bases unmatched: 8. CDR1 is SGHRS, CDR2 YFSETQ, per germline. The CDR3 DNA sequence: TGCGCCAGCAGCACCTCGACAGGGGGCGATACTGAAGCTTTCTTT. Translating gives CASSTSTGGDTEAFF.

There are many counts of this clonotype. The chain employs TRBV12-3 or TRBV12-4 and TRBJ1-1; weak D call: TRBD1 (6 bases). The CDR3 length is 14 residues. Trimming left V 7 bases short and J 4 bases short, with 16 bases between. CDR3 in DNA: TGTGCCAGCACTACGGACAGACGGGGCACTGAAGCTTTCTTT. Protein: CASTTDRRGTEAFF.

The sample holds many counts of this clonotype. The V gene is TRBV2, the J gene TRBJ2-2; 8 bases are shared with TRBD1. The CDR3 sequence is 15 residues long. CDR1 is SNHLY, CDR2 FYNNEI, per germline. Trimming at V came to 6 bases and at J to 4 bases, leaving 7 bases not matched to a gene. CDR3 loop: CASRTDRGITGELFF. CDR3 DNA: TGTGCCAGCAGGACAGACAGGGGTATCACCGGGGAGCTGTTTTTT.

The chain is built from TRBV20-1 and TRBJ1-2; D is unclear. This CDR3 has 14 amino acids. CDR1 is DFQATT and CDR2 is SNEGSKA in the germline V gene (reference sequence). V was trimmed by 4 bases and J by 2 bases, leaving 14 bases between them. In nucleotides, the CDR3 is TGCAGTGCTAAGCCGCCGGCGTTAAACTATGGCTACACCTTC. Translating it yields CSAKPPALNYGYTF.

The chain couples TRBV12-3 or TRBV12-4 to TRBJ1-2; 7 bases agree with TRBD1. The J segment lost 2 bases and the V segment lost 6 bases, leaving 6 bases of the junction unmatched. The CDR3 contains 14 residues. The CDR3 here is CASSRGGRNYGYTF. For the CDR3, the DNA is TGTGCCAGCAGCCGAGGGGGCAGGAACTATGGCTACACCTTC.

This clonotype was picked up many times. The rearrangement uses TRBV5-1 and TRBJ2-6; a weak D match, TRBD1 (5 bases). The CDR3 extends over 15 amino acids. Germline V gene sequence: CDR1 SGHRS, CDR2 YFSETQ. The ends were cut back, 2 bases at V and 1 base at J, with 7 bases in the middle. Here the CDR3 DNA reads TGCGCCAGCAGCTTTACAGGTTCTGGGGCCAACGTCCTGACTTTC. Encoded protein: CASSFTGSGANVLTF.

The rearrangement links TRBV30 to TRBJ1-1; the D is unclear. Germline V CDR1 and CDR2: GTSNPN, SVGIG (reference sequence). There are 11 residues in the CDR3. V lost 6 bases to trimming and J lost 2 bases, with 7 bases between them. The CDR3 protein is CACAVNTEAFF. The CDR3 DNA is TGTGCCTGTGCAGTCAACACTGAAGCTTTCTTT.

This clonotype was seen only a few times. The chain carries TRBV5-1 and TRBJ1-1; 10 nucleotides match TRBD1. This CDR3 region has 15 residues. The V and J ends lost 4 bases and 0 bases, in that order; junction bases with no gene match: 3. The germline V gene encodes CDR1 SGHRS and CDR2 YFSETQ. In DNA form, the CDR3 reads TGCGCCAGCAGCAGGACAGGGGGAATGAACACTGAAGCTTTCTTT. This codes for CASSRTGGMNTEAFF.

As concerns this clonotype: A much more abundant neighbour one base away suggests this may be a read error. V is TRBV18 and J is TRBJ1-3; weak D call: TRBD1 (5 bases). The CDR3 sequence is 15 residues long. Per the germline V gene, CDR1 is KGHSH and CDR2 is LQKENI. CDR3: CANSPPGTSGNTIYF. CDR3 coding DNA: TGTGCCAACTCACCCCCAGGGACCTCTGGAAACACCATATATTTT. The full variable domain, with the rest looked up from reference TRBV18 and TRBJ1-3, is NAGVMQNPRHLVRRRGQEARLRCSPMKGHSHVYWYRQLPEEGLKFMVYLQKENIIDESGMPKERFSAEFPKEGPSILRIQQVVRGDSAAYFCANSPPGTSGNTIYFGEGSWLTVV.

This clonotype has at least ten counts. The chain recombines TRBV6-5 with TRBJ1-1; the D is unclear. V was trimmed by 4 bases and J by 5 bases, leaving 11 bases between them. Germline V gives CDR1 MNHEY, CDR2 SVGAGI. CDR3 length equals 13 residues. The CDR3: CASSSQSGTEAFF. CDR3 coding DNA: TGTGCCAGCAGTTCCCAATCCGGGACTGAAGCTTTCTTT.

This clonotype was seen repeatedly, ten times or more. This sequence joins TRBV6-5 and TRBJ1-1; 7 bases match TRBD1. CDR3 length: 14 amino acids. V was pared by 6 bases and J by 1 base, with 5 bases of the junction left unmatched. Germline CDR1 is MNHEY and CDR2 is SVGAGI. CDR3 DNA: TGTGCCAGCAGGCCGGGACAGAGGAACACTGAAGCTTTCTTT. This gives the protein CASRPGQRNTEAFF.

Many counts were recorded for this clonotype. CDR3 region: CASSLYGGTYNEQFF. For the CDR3, the DNA is TGCGCCAGCAGCTTGTACGGGGGGACCTACAATGAGCAGTTCTTC. The V call is TRBV5-1, the J call TRBJ2-1; TRBD2 matches at 7 bases. The CDR3 runs 15 residues. V dropped 1 base and J dropped 2; count of bases not matched to a gene: 3. CDR1 SGHRS and CDR2 YFSETQ come from the germline V gene.

The chain is built from TRBV20-1 and TRBJ1-5, with D uncertain. The V gene lost 1 base and the J gene lost 5 bases, with 6 bases spanning the gap. The CDR3 consists of 12 residues. Germline CDR1 is DFQATT and CDR2 is SNEGSKA (reference sequence). CDR3: CSARAGDQPQHF. As DNA, the CDR3 is TGCAGTGCTAGAGCTGGGGATCAGCCCCAGCATTTT.

This clonotype was counted many times. The chain links TRBV20-1 to TRBJ2-5, with 9 nucleotides matching TRBD1. CDR1 and CDR2 from the germline V gene are DFQATT and SNEGSKA (reference sequence). Germline trimming cut 0 bases from V and 6 bases from J; bases unmatched to any gene: 5. CDR3 length: 14 residues. The CDR3 loop reads CSARENRGRKTQYF. As DNA, the CDR3 is TGCAGTGCTAGAGAGAACAGGGGGCGAAAGACCCAGTACTTC.

In its sample, this clonotype was seen many times. The chain has TRBV29-1 and TRBJ2-1; 9 bases align to TRBD1. This CDR3 is built from 14 residues. V shed 0 bases and J 6 bases; nucleotides not matched to a gene: 3. The V gene's germline CDR1 is SQVTM and CDR2 ANQGSEA. The CDR3 region is CSVEEGTGRNEQFF. CDR3 nucleotides: TGCAGCGTTGAAGAGGGGACAGGGCGCAATGAGCAGTTCTTC.